This TCR beta chain was recovered during a study of T cell responses to AZD1222 COVID-19 vaccine. Study-wide results and caveats: At study baseline, merely more than 5 AZD1222 recipients were seropositive. Repertoires were sampled only after the peak T cell response.

V was pared by 10 bases and J by 0 bases, with 10 bases of the junction left unmatched. This CDR3 is built from 16 residues. CDR1 and CDR2 from the germline V gene are SNHLY and FYNNEI. Measured with immunoSEQ multiplex PCR; TCRdb has only the in-frame clones, and not every one. The table records approximately 96,000 clones, 85% to 95% of them present only once. A word on this clone: Its specificity is not known.

Investigators merged groups given second doses at roughly 4 or roughly 12 weeks. This specimen was peripheral blood, taken 28 days after the second AZD1222 dose. The rearrangement joins TRBV2 to TRBJ1-1; 11 bases are shared with TRBD1. The TCR originated in an adult who received the AZD1222 COVID-19 vaccine. The CDR3: CATQGQGALVNTEAFF. CDR3 bases: TGTGCCACCCAAGGACAGGGGGCCTTGGTGAACACTGAAGCTTTCTTT.